The 11 T cell receptor beta chains below come from one sample, sequenced in a study of blood T cell repertoires in COVID-19. Libraries were prepared by immunoSEQ multiplex PCR; TCRdb keeps only in-frame clonotypes and omits some of them. The table shows 300,000 to 500,000 clones, with around 87% occurring only once. Sequencing input: PBMCs or T cells enriched from blood (not recorded which). Receptors were obtained from a woman aged 25-40 years with acute COVID-19.

The chain links TRBV18 to TRBJ1-1; D might be TRBD1 (5 bases). The length of the CDR3 is 13 residues. Trimming took off 3 bases at V and 7 bases at J, with 12 bases between the two ends. Germline V gene data show CDR1 as KGHSH and CDR2 as LQKENI. The CDR3 nucleotides read TGTGCCAGCTCACCCCCGGGGGTTATTGAAGCTTTCTTT. This encodes CASSPPGVIEAFF.

The chain is built from TRBV3-1 (or the pseudogene TRBV3-2) and TRBJ1-2; D may be TRBD1 (5 bases). This CDR3 region has 15 residues. The germline V gene encodes CDR1 LGHDT and CDR2 YNNKEL (reference sequence). V lost 4 bases to trimming and J lost 4 bases, with 16 bases between them. CDR3 amino acids: CASSLLGDSSYGYTF. DNA of the CDR3: TGTGCCAGCAGCCTCTTGGGGGACTCCAGCTATGGCTACACCTTC.

This clone was seen just once. This rearrangement joins TRBV19 to TRBJ2-5, with 8 bases lining up with TRBD1. V lost 7 bases and J lost 4; bases outside the gene matches: 8. From germline, CDR1 is LNHDA and CDR2 SQIVND (reference sequence). The CDR3 has 14 residues. The CDR3 sequence is CASTPSTGAETQYF. The CDR3 DNA reads TGTGCCAGTACCCCTTCGACAGGGGCAGAGACCCAGTACTTC.

V usage is TRBV29-1 and J usage is TRBJ1-4; TRBD1 matches 7 bases. The CDR3 is 13 amino acids. Germline CDR1 reads SQVTM; CDR2 reads ANQGSEA. With V trimmed by 4 bases and J by 6 bases, 5 bases remained unmatched. The CDR3, as DNA: TGCAGCGTTGTCCCGGGACAGCATGAAAAACTGTTTTTT. Its protein product is CSVVPGQHEKLFF.

The V call is TRBV10-1, the J call TRBJ2-3; D is possibly TRBD2 (6 bases). With 4 bases removed from V and 4 bases from J, the gap between germline ends came to 9 bases. CDR1 is WNHNN, CDR2 SYGVQD, per germline (reference sequence). The length of the CDR3 is 13 residues. CDR3 coding DNA: TGCGCCAGCAGTGGCTCTAGCGCAGATACGCAGTATTTT. Amino acids: CASSGSSADTQYF.

The chain employs TRBV7-3 and TRBJ1-1; no definite D call. CDR1 and CDR2 (germline): SGHTA, FQGTGA. This CDR3 comprises 14 residues. V was cut by 2 bases and J by 1 base, with 8 bases left in between. The CDR3 coding sequence is TGTGCCAGCAGCTTACTTCCGGGGAACACTGAAGCTTTCTTT. Its protein is CASSLLPGNTEAFF.

The chain employs TRBV12-5 and TRBJ1-5, with TRBD1 as a possible D gene (5 bases). Germline V gene data show CDR1 as LGHNT and CDR2 as FRNRAP. The CDR3 is 13 amino acids. V gave up 5 bases and J gave up 4 bases, with 9 bases separating them. CDR3 bases: TGTGCTAGTGGTCCCGGGGGTAATCAGCCCCAGCATTTT. Its protein is CASGPGGNQPQHF.

This clone has a single count. The V and J genes are TRBV10-3 and TRBJ1-4, with a weak D call TRBD1 (6 bases). The length of the CDR3 is 13 residues. Trimming left V 0 bases short and J 10 bases short, with 9 bases between. CDR1 and CDR2 from the germline V gene are ENHRY and SYGVKD. CDR3 bases: TGTGCCATCAGTGAGTCGGGACACGGAAAACTGTTTTTT. This encodes CAISESGHGKLFF.

CDR3 nucleotides: TGTGCCAGCAGTGGAGTTGTGACAGGGCAAAATGAAAAACTGTTTTTT. Its protein product is CASSGVVTGQNEKLFF. The genes are TRBV2 and TRBJ1-4; 7 bases map to TRBD1. The length of the CDR3 is 16 residues. Trimming took 4 bases from V and 5 from J; bases not matched to a gene: 10. Germline values: CDR1 SNHLY, CDR2 FYNNEI.

The genes are TRBV27 and TRBJ2-7; no definite D call. Germline V gives CDR1 MNHEY, CDR2 SMNVEV (reference sequence). The CDR3 is made up of 13 amino acids. V gave up 3 bases and J gave up 2 bases, with 8 bases separating them. CDR3 bases: TGTGCCAGCAGTTTTGACAATACCTACGAGCAGTACTTC. This gives the protein CASSFDNTYEQYF.

This clone was counted between two and nine times. The CDR3 DNA follows: TGTGCCAGCAGCTTAGACAGGGGAGAATACTACGAGCAGTACTTC. Translation: CASSLDRGEYYEQYF. The V call is TRBV2, the J call TRBJ2-7; 8 nucleotides align to TRBD1. Per germline, CDR1 SNHLY and CDR2 FYNNEI. The CDR3 has 15 amino acids. The trim removed 6 bases at V and 3 bases at J, leaving 10 bases unmatched.